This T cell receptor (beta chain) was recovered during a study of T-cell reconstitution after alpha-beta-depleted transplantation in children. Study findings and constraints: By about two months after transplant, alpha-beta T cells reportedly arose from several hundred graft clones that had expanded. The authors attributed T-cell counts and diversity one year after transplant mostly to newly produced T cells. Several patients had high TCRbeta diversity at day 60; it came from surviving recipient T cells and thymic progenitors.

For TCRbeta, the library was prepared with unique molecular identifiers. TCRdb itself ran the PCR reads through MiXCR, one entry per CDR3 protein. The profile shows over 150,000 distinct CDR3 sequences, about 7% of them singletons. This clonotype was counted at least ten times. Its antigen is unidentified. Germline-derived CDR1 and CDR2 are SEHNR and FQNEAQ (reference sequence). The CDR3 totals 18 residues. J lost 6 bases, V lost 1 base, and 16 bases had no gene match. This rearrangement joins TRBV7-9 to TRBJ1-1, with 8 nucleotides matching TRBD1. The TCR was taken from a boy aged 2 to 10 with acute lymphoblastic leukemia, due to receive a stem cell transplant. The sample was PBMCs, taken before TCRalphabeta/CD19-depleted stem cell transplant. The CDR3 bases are TGTGCCAGCAGCTTAGGGGCTGGGCCAGGGGGCGGTGTGGCTGAAGCTTTCTTT. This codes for CASSLGAGPGGGVAEAFF.